A selection of T cell receptor beta chains follows, all from one sample in a study of cytomegalovirus exposure and HLA in healthy donors. Here immunoSEQ multiplex PCR was the method, and the copy in TCRdb shows in-frame clones only, minus some. Of roughly 130,000 clones listed, almost 85% are singletons. The sequencing sample was made of PBMCs. The source is a boy between 2 and 10 years old in good health and CMV-seronegative. The CDR3 runs from the conserved cysteine through the conserved F or W. Each record gives: clone size, D gene, V gene, J gene, CDR3 DNA, CDR3 protein. The D gene is left open where the match is weak. Expanded clones are given a class, and other clones once, few, many or no size at all.

.	TRBD2	TRBV5-1	TRBJ2-2	TGCGCCAGCAGCCTAAGCCCTAGCGGGAGCAGCACCGGGGAGCTGTTTTTT	CASSLSPSGSSTGELFF
.	TRBD1	TRBV7-6	TRBJ1-4	TGTGCCAGCAGCTCCTTTCCGGGACAGGGGTTGGGAGCTAATGAAAAACTGTTTTTT	CASSSFPGQGLGANEKLFF
once	.	TRBV25-1	TRBJ2-7	TGTGCCAGCAGTGAAAGAGGAACCCCCTCCTACGAGCAGTACTTC	CASSERGTPSYEQYF
.	.	TRBV7-9	TRBJ2-2	TGTGCCAGCAGGACAGAGAACACCGGGGAGCTGTTTTTT	CASRTENTGELFF
.	.	TRBV25-1	TRBJ1-1	TGTGCCAGCATTCCCTCGGGGGGCGGGGGCACTGAAGCTTTCTTT	CASIPSGGGGTEAFF
once	TRBD1	TRBV11-2	TRBJ1-2	TGTGCCACCAACCTACAGGGGACCTCCTATGGCTACACCTTC	CATNLQGTSYGYTF
.	TRBD2	TRBV4-3	TRBJ2-3	TGCGCCAGCAGCCTTCGACTAGCGGGGGGGGCAGATACGCAGTATTTT	CASSLRLAGGADTQYF
.	.	TRBV7-2	TRBJ2-7	TGTGCCAGCAGTTCAACAGGAAATGGTTGGTACGAGCAGTACTTC	CASSSTGNGWYEQYF
.	TRBD1	TRBV2	TRBJ1-2	TGTGCCAGCAGTGAAGAGAGGGGGCGAGGCTATGGCTACACCTTC	CASSEERGRGYGYTF
.	.	TRBV19	TRBJ1-1	TGTGCCAGTAGGCAAACAGGGACGTCCAACACTGAAGCTTTCTTT	CASRQTGTSNTEAFF
.	TRBD1	TRBV7-2	TRBJ1-4	TGTGCCAGCAGCTTAGTGGGACAGGGGAAAACTAATGAAAAACTGTTTTTT	CASSLVGQGKTNEKLFF
.	TRBD1	TRBV5-1	TRBJ1-1	TGCGCCAGCAGCTTGGGGGCAGGGGGTTATCAAACTGAAGCTTTCTTT	CASSLGAGGYQTEAFF
.	.	TRBV28	TRBJ1-2	TGTGCCAGCAGTTTAGTTGAAGGGGTCCTCCCCCTCTATGGCTACACCTTC	CASSLVEGVLPLYGYTF
.	TRBD2	TRBV4-2	TRBJ2-1	TGTGCCAGCAGCCAAGATCGTAGCGGGGACTACAATGAGCAGTTCTTC	CASSQDRSGDYNEQFF
once	TRBD2	TRBV18	TRBJ2-1	TGTGCCAGCTCAAACAGACTAGCGGGACACCCCAGCTCCTACAATGAGCAGTTCTTC	CASSNRLAGHPSSYNEQFF
.	.	TRBV11-2	TRBJ2-7	TGTGCCAGCAGCCCGGGGAGTAGCTCCTACGAGCAGTACTTC	CASSPGSSSYEQYF
.	.	TRBV7-2	TRBJ1-2	TGTGCCAGCAGCTTAGACTCTCCGAAGTACACCTTC	CASSLDSPKYTF
.	.	TRBV6-4	TRBJ1-1	TGTGCCAGCAGTGTGGTTTGGGGTAGCGACACTGAAGCTTTCTTT	CASSVVWGSDTEAFF
.	TRBD1	TRBV19	TRBJ1-1	TGTGCCAGTAGTATGACAGGGGGCCGGAGCACTGAAGCTTTCTTT	CASSMTGGRSTEAFF
.	.	TRBV6-5	TRBJ1-5	TGTGCCAGCAGTTATAGCGGGTTACAGCCCCAGCATTTT	CASSYSGLQPQHF
.	TRBD1	TRBV18	TRBJ2-1	TGTGCCAGCTCACCACCCGCAGGGGGGCAGTTCTTC	CASSPPAGGQFF
.	TRBD1	TRBV7-2	TRBJ1-5	TGTGCCAGCAGCTTTTCAGGGACAGAACAGCCCCAGCATTTT	CASSFSGTEQPQHF
.	.	TRBV2	TRBJ1-5	TGTGCCAGCTCATATGGGGGCGGTAGCAATCAGCCCCAGCATTTT	CASSYGGGSNQPQHF
.	TRBD2	TRBV9	TRBJ2-3	TGTGCCAGCAGCGTAGCTAGCGGTTACACAGATACGCAGTATTTT	CASSVASGYTDTQYF
.	.	TRBV6-1	TRBJ1-1	TGTGCCAGCACCCGGACAGACTACACTGAAGCTTTCTTT	CASTRTDYTEAFF
.	.	TRBV6-1	TRBJ2-5	TGTGCCAGCAGTCAGAACAGGGCCCAGTACTTC	CASSQNRAQYF
.	.	TRBV12-5	TRBJ1-5	TGTGCTAGTGGTTTATCTCCGGGACAAGTTAATCAGCCCCAGCATTTT	CASGLSPGQVNQPQHF